Listed below are T cell receptor beta chains from one sample, sequenced in a study of cytotoxic CD8 clonotypes in ibrutinib-treated CLL. TCRdb's copy holds only in-frame clones and misses some; the assay was immunoSEQ multiplex PCR. In the table there are approximately 130,000 clones, 84% of which are singletons. The sequencing used PBMCs, collected after 24 months of ibrutinib treatment. These receptors were obtained from a human donor with chronic lymphocytic leukemia. CDR3s include the opening cysteine and the closing phenylalanine or tryptophan. Each record gives: clone size, J gene, CDR3 length, V gene, D gene, CDR3 protein, CDR3 DNA. The D gene is left open where the match is weak. Some rows have no size entry. The others give once, few or many, or a class for an expanded clone.

>-|TRBJ2-1|17|TRBV11-3|TRBD2
CASSPSGVAGGYNEQFF
TGTGCCAGCAGCCCAAGTGGGGTGGCGGGGGGGTACAATGAGCAGTTCTTC
>-|TRBJ2-7|16|TRBV7-8|TRBD1
CASSWGRDRETYEQYF
TGTGCCAGCAGCTGGGGCCGGGACAGGGAGACCTACGAGCAGTACTTC
>-|TRBJ2-3|15|TRBV5-1|-
CASSLEGTPPDTQYF
TGCGCCAGCAGCTTGGAGGGGACCCCCCCAGATACGCAGTATTTT
>-|TRBJ1-5|16|TRBV10-3|-
CAISDYGESGNQPQHF
TGTGCCATCAGTGATTATGGGGAGAGTGGGAATCAGCCCCAGCATTTT
>-|TRBJ2-7|14|TRBV7-8|-
CASSFGGAASEQYF
TGTGCCAGCAGCTTTGGCGGGGCCGCGAGCGAGCAGTACTTC
>-|TRBJ2-6|16|TRBV19|-
CASSIVGTSGANVLTF
TGTGCCAGTAGTATAGTCGGGACTTCTGGGGCCAACGTCCTGACTTTC
>-|TRBJ2-6|16|TRBV18|-
CASSPRGDSGANVLTF
TGTGCCAGCTCACCACGAGGAGATTCCGGGGCCAACGTCCTGACTTTC
>-|TRBJ1-4|12|TRBV30|-
CAWSVLVEKLFF
TGTGCCTGGAGTGTACTTGTAGAAAAACTGTTTTTT
>-|TRBJ2-6|14|TRBV7-2|-
CATKRDSGANVLTF
TGTGCCACGAAGAGGGACTCTGGGGCCAACGTCCTGACTTTC
>-|TRBJ2-5|12|TRBV7-6|-
CASSGSWETQYF
TGTGCCAGCAGCGGAAGTTGGGAGACCCAGTACTTC
>-|TRBJ2-3|15|TRBV19|TRBD1
CASIGRTGATDTQYF
TGTGCCAGTATCGGTCGGACAGGGGCCACAGATACGCAGTATTTT
>-|TRBJ1-1|15|TRBV6-5|-
CASSYSIWADTEAFF
TGTGCCAGCAGTTACTCGATTTGGGCTGACACTGAAGCTTTCTTT
>-|TRBJ2-5|15|TRBV27|-
CASRHNTGIGETQYF
TGTGCCAGCAGGCATAATACAGGGATCGGTGAGACCCAGTACTTC
>-|TRBJ2-7|15|TRBV6-6|TRBD2
CASSYPSGGAYEQYF
TGTGCCAGCAGTTACCCAAGCGGGGGGGCCTACGAGCAGTACTTC
>-|TRBJ2-5|14|TRBV5-6|-
CASSLAGRGETQYF
TGTGCCAGCAGCTTGGCGGGCAGGGGAGAGACCCAGTACTTC
>-|TRBJ1-4|12|TRBV7-7|-
CASRGDNEKLFF
TGTGCCAGCAGGGGGGATAATGAAAAACTGTTTTTT
>once|TRBJ1-2|15|TRBV6-5|TRBD1
CASRNTGTVSYGYTF
TGTGCCAGCAGGAATACCGGGACAGTATCCTATGGCTACACCTTC
>-|TRBJ1-4|14|TRBV15|-
CATSTRGANEKLFF
TGTGCCACCAGCACCAGGGGTGCTAATGAAAAACTGTTTTTT
>-|TRBJ1-2|14|TRBV19|-
CASIPSGTGYGYTF
TGTGCCAGTATCCCTTCGGGGACTGGCTATGGCTACACCTTC
>few|TRBJ2-5|15|TRBV15|-
CATSSGTTSQETQYF
TGTGCCACCAGCAGCGGGACAACATCCCAAGAGACCCAGTACTTC
>-|TRBJ2-3|17|TRBV18|-
CASSPPLRRIRTDTQYF
TGTGCCAGCTCACCACCTTTGCGACGGATTCGCACAGATACGCAGTATTTT
>-|TRBJ2-3|14|TRBV5-1|-
CASSLAGWADTQYF
TGCGCCAGCAGCTTGGCGGGGTGGGCAGATACGCAGTATTTT
>-|TRBJ2-7|15|TRBV7-2|-
CASSLEVGRGVQQYF
TGTGCCAGCAGCTTAGAGGTCGGCAGGGGAGTGCAGCAGTACTTC
>-|TRBJ1-2|15|TRBV19|TRBD1
CASSTRDRGYRGYTF
TGTGCCAGTAGTACCCGGGACAGGGGATATCGTGGCTACACCTTC
>-|TRBJ2-7|13|TRBV7-9|-
CASSLAGGHVGNF
TGTGCCAGCAGCTTAGCTGGGGGACACGTTGGGAACTTC
>-|TRBJ2-5|14|TRBV7-6|-
CASSLRGSQETQYF
TGTGCCAGCAGCTTACGGGGATCCCAAGAGACCCAGTACTTC
>once|TRBJ2-2|15|TRBV7-2|-
CASSRTSLVTGELFF
TGTGCCAGCAGTCGTACTAGCCTGGTCACCGGGGAGCTGTTTTTT
>-|TRBJ2-7|12|TRBV15|TRBD2
CATPLGGDEQYF
TGTGCCACCCCGTTGGGGGGGGACGAGCAGTACTTC
>-|TRBJ2-1|14|TRBV21-1|-
CASPLIVGYNEQFF
TGTGCCAGCCCACTTATAGTGGGCTACAATGAGCAGTTCTTC